A single sample is the source of the 7 T cell receptor beta chains below, sequenced in a study of shared clonotypes between healthy human individuals. Assay used: immunoSEQ multiplex PCR; TCRdb lists only in-frame clones, some missing. The repertoire holds 2 million or so clones, approximately 95% seen once, with more than 0.95% in the top ten. Terminally differentiated effector memory CD45RA+ cells were left out of the naive CD8 fraction, which was CD45RO-negative and positively selected for CCR7. Sequencing was performed on naive CD8+ T cells sorted from blood. The receptors come from a man aged 18 to 30 in good health.

The genes are TRBV5-4 and TRBJ1-1; 11 nucleotides line up with TRBD1. Per germline, CDR1 SGHNT and CDR2 YYREEE (reference sequence). Trimming cost V 6 bases and J 4 bases; bases outside gene matches: 2. There are 13 residues in the CDR3. The CDR3 spells CASTGTGGTEAFF. The CDR3, as DNA: TGTGCCAGCACCGGGACAGGGGGCACTGAAGCTTTCTTT.

This rearrangement joins TRBV27 to TRBJ2-2; D possibly corresponds to TRBD2 (7 bases). Germline values: CDR1 MNHEY, CDR2 SMNVEV (reference sequence). This CDR3 spans 16 amino acids. V was clipped by 4 bases and J by 4 bases, with 16 bases between them. The DNA for the CDR3 is TGTGCCAGCAGTTATGGGGGGGGCATGGGCACCGGGGAGCTGTTTTTT. Its protein is CASSYGGGMGTGELFF.

This chain joins TRBV4-1 and TRBJ2-4; 7 bases agree with TRBD1. The CDR3 is 16 residues long. Germline CDR1 is MGHRA and CDR2 is YSYEKL. The ends lost 0 bases at V and 7 bases at J; junction bases unmatched: 9. CDR3 protein: CASSQDRGKQGNIQYF. The CDR3 DNA is TGCGCCAGCAGCCAAGATAGGGGAAAACAGGGGAACATTCAGTACTTC.

J is TRBJ1-2 and V is TRBV7-9; tentative D call: TRBD1 (6 bases). Per germline, CDR1 SEHNR and CDR2 FQNEAQ (reference sequence). Between the trimmed V and J ends, which lost 7 bases and 6 bases, there was a span of 15 bases. The CDR3 covers 13 residues. In DNA, the CDR3 is TGTGCCAGCACCAGTCAGGGGATTGATGGCTACACCTTC. It codes for CASTSQGIDGYTF.

The J gene is TRBJ2-6, the V gene TRBV4-3; D gene unclear. V was shortened by 0 bases and J by 0 bases, with 15 bases between the two germline ends. Germline CDR1 and CDR2: LGHNA and YSLEER. The CDR3 has 19 amino acids. CDR3 DNA: TGCGCCAGCAGCCAAGATGGAGAGTTTTCCCCCTCTGGGGCCAACGTCCTGACTTTC. Protein: CASSQDGEFSPSGANVLTF.

The genes are TRBV7-8 and TRBJ2-2; TRBD1 matches at 7 bases. The germline CDR1 and CDR2 sequences are SGHVS and FQNEAQ. This CDR3 comprises 16 residues. V lost 1 base, J lost 6 bases, and 8 bases stayed unmatched. CDR3 sequence (DNA): TGTGCCAGCAGCTTAGGCCTTTATACAGGGGCCGGGGAGCTGTTTTTT. Protein product: CASSLGLYTGAGELFF.

This chain uses TRBV7-9 with TRBJ1-2, with D possibly being TRBD1 (6 bases). This CDR3 region has 13 residues. Trimming took off 2 bases at V and 6 bases at J, with 10 bases between the two ends. Germline loops: CDR1 SEHNR, CDR2 FQNEAQ (reference sequence). This CDR3 reads CASSLMGGDGYTF. CDR3 bases: TGTGCCAGCAGCTTAATGGGGGGCGATGGCTACACCTTC.